Listed here are 17 T cell receptor beta chains from one sample, sequenced in a study of cytomegalovirus exposure and HLA in healthy donors. The PCR contained 60 Vbeta and 13 Jbeta primers. Data came from immunoSEQ multiplex PCR; TCRdb stores just in-frame clones and leaves some out. Here the sample spans approximately 100,000 clones, roughly 70% being singletons. Source material: PBMCs. These receptors were taken from a male donor in good health and CMV-seronegative.

The gene calls are TRBV30 and TRBJ1-4; TRBD1 is a possible D gene (6 bases). Trimming removed 1 base from V and 8 bases from J, with 14 bases in between. Germline loops: CDR1 GTSNPN, CDR2 SVGIG (reference sequence). The CDR3 contains 14 residues. The CDR3 protein is CAWSGQGRREKLFF. The CDR3 DNA is TGTGCCTGGAGTGGCCAGGGGCGCCGGGAAAAACTGTTTTTT.

The chain joins TRBV7-2 to TRBJ2-1; 14 bases are a match to TRBD2. The CDR3 totals 18 residues. V was clipped by 5 bases and J by 0 bases; unmatched bases: 6. CDR1 and CDR2 (germline): SGHTA, FQGNSA. CDR3 residues: CASSPRTSGRSSYNEQFF. The CDR3 bases are TGTGCCAGCAGCCCGCGGACTAGCGGGAGGAGCTCCTACAATGAGCAGTTCTTC.

This sequence joins TRBV7-2 and TRBJ1-5; a possible D gene is TRBD1 (5 bases). This CDR3 is 15 amino acids long. V gave up 0 bases and J gave up 4 bases, with 10 bases separating them. Per the germline V gene, CDR1 is SGHTA and CDR2 is FQGNSA. CDR3 sequence: CASSLAGGGNQPQHF. The CDR3 nucleotides read TGTGCCAGCAGCTTAGCTGGGGGGGGGAATCAGCCCCAGCATTTT.

The chain combines TRBV29-1 with TRBJ2-5; D unresolved. Germline CDR1 reads SQVTM; CDR2 reads ANQGSEA. The CDR3 extends over 17 amino acids. The V end was cut by 3 bases, the J end by 2 bases, with 22 bases between. As DNA, the CDR3 is TGCAGCGTTGAGGATGATACAGACCCAAACCCTCAAGAGACCCAGTACTTC. Amino acid sequence: CSVEDDTDPNPQETQYF.

The chain joins TRBV5-1 to TRBJ2-5; 10 positions agree with TRBD1. Germline assignment: CDR1 SGHRS and CDR2 YFSETQ. The V and J ends lost 4 bases and 3 bases, in that order; junction bases with no gene match: 6. This CDR3 region has 15 residues. The CDR3 coding sequence is TGCGCCAGCAGCACGGGACAGGGGATCGAAGAGACCCAGTACTTC. Translating gives CASSTGQGIEETQYF.

J is TRBJ2-7 and V is TRBV27, with D perhaps matching TRBD2 (5 bases). Trimming stripped 8 bases from V and 1 base from J, with 15 bases between. Germline assignment: CDR1 MNHEY and CDR2 SMNVEV (reference sequence). The CDR3 consists of 14 residues. As DNA, the CDR3 is TGTGCCAGCCGGAACTCGGGGATGTCCTACGAGCAGTACTTC. This translates into CASRNSGMSYEQYF.

The genes are TRBV30 and TRBJ1-3; D is perhaps TRBD1 (6 bases). The V and J ends lost 4 bases and 0 bases respectively, with 16 bases between them. Germline V gene data show CDR1 as GTSNPN and CDR2 as SVGIG (reference sequence). The length of the CDR3 is 16 residues. CDR3: CAWTSETGHSGNTIYF. In nucleotides, the CDR3 is TGTGCCTGGACCTCTGAAACAGGGCACTCTGGAAACACCATATATTTT. The full variable domain, rest sourced from reference TRBV30 and TRBJ1-3, is SQTIHQWPATLVQPVGSPLSLECTVEGTSNPNLYWYRQAAGRGLQLLFYSVGIGQISSEVPQNLSASRPQDRQFILSSKKLLLSDSGFYLCAWTSETGHSGNTIYFGEGSWLTVV.

This clone was seen a handful of times. This chain joins TRBV27 and TRBJ1-2; maybe TRBD1 (6 bases). Germline CDR1 and CDR2: MNHEY and SMNVEV (reference sequence). Deletions cut 6 bases from V and 8 bases from J, with 10 bases between. The CDR3 spans 11 residues. Written as DNA, the CDR3 is TGTGCCAGCAGGACCACAGGGGGCTACACCTTC. Its translation: CASRTTGGYTF.

This clone was observed a single time. The V gene is TRBV7-3, the J gene TRBJ2-3, with 7 bases aligning to TRBD2. V dropped 4 bases and J dropped 3; count of bases not matched to a gene: 10. The CDR3 spans 16 residues. From germline, CDR1 is SGHTA and CDR2 FQGTGA. The CDR3 loop is CASSSRLAGGTDTQYF. CDR3 in DNA: TGTGCCAGCAGCTCTAGGTTAGCGGGCGGGACAGATACGCAGTATTTT.

The chain recombines TRBV28 with TRBJ1-5, with 8 bases matching TRBD1. V trimming: 3 bases; J trimming: 3 bases; junction bases outside the gene matches: 7. The CDR3 has 16 amino acids. Germline assignment: CDR1 MDHEN and CDR2 SYDVKM. CDR3 in DNA: TGTGCCAGCAGTTTGATAGGACAGGGAGACAATCAGCCCCAGCATTTT. Protein product: CASSLIGQGDNQPQHF.

This clone was counted a few times. This chain joins TRBV29-1 and TRBJ2-5, with TRBD1 matching over 7 bases. Trimming at V came to 6 bases and at J to 0 bases, leaving 7 bases not matched to a gene. CDR3 length: 14 amino acids. Germline V gene sequence: CDR1 SQVTM, CDR2 ANQGSEA. The CDR3 DNA sequence: TGCAGCGTAGTGACAGGGAAAGACCAAGAGACCCAGTACTTC. Translating it yields CSVVTGKDQETQYF.

The table lists this clone with a count of one. V is TRBV10-1 and J is TRBJ1-2; possible D gene TRBD1, 6 bases. The CDR3 covers 15 residues. The V and J ends lost 0 bases and 4 bases respectively, with 12 bases between them. Germline loops: CDR1 WNHNN, CDR2 SYGVQD (reference sequence). This chain's CDR3 is CASSESAGASYGYTF. The DNA of the CDR3 is TGCGCCAGCAGTGAGTCGGCAGGGGCCAGCTATGGCTACACCTTC.

The chain links TRBV20-1 to TRBJ1-2; D gene uncertain. The germline gives CDR1 DFQATT, CDR2 SNEGSKA (reference sequence). The CDR3 has 11 residues. Trimming stripped 3 bases from V and 5 bases from J, with 7 bases between. The CDR3 DNA follows: TGCAGTGCTAGCTCGGGGTATGGCTACACCTTC. Residues: CSASSGYGYTF.

The sample holds one count of this clone. V gene TRBV19 combines with J gene TRBJ1-2; 8 nucleotides align to TRBD1. Germline V CDR1 and CDR2: LNHDA, SQIVND (reference sequence). Losses at the gene ends were 9 bases for V and 7 bases for J; bases not matched to a gene: 7. CDR3 length equals 12 residues. The CDR3 protein is CASGGQAGGYTF. CDR3 coding DNA: TGTGCCAGCGGGGGACAGGCGGGTGGCTACACCTTC. Supplemented by reference TRBV19 and TRBJ1-2, the full variable domain reads DGGITQSPKYLFRKEGQNVTLSCEQNLNHDAMYWYRQDPGQGLRLIYYSQIVNDFQKGDIAEGYSVSREKKESFPLTVTSAQKNPTAFYLCASGGQAGGYTFGSGTRLTVV.

The chain recombines TRBV28 with TRBJ2-7, with a tentative D call TRBD1 (6 bases). Between the trimmed V and J ends, which lost 6 bases and 0 bases, there was a span of 21 bases. This CDR3 comprises 17 residues. The germline gives CDR1 MDHEN, CDR2 SYDVKM. CDR3 sequence: CASSLNRVQGTSYEQYF. The CDR3, as DNA: TGTGCCAGCAGCCTAAATAGAGTACAGGGAACCTCCTACGAGCAGTACTTC.

CDR3 residues: CASRTSDTTDTQYF. The DNA for the CDR3 is TGTGCCAGCAGGACTAGCGATACCACAGATACGCAGTATTTT. The chain has TRBV6-1 and TRBJ2-3; 8 bases map to TRBD2. J gave up 2 bases and V 6 bases, and 4 bases lay outside the gene matches. The CDR3 runs 14 residues. Germline values: CDR1 MNHNS, CDR2 SASEGT.

J is TRBJ1-1 and V is TRBV15, with D tentatively TRBD1 (5 bases). Germline lookup yields CDR1 LNHNV and CDR2 YYDKDF (reference sequence). CDR3 length: 17 residues. Between the trimmed V and J ends, which lost 5 bases and 0 bases, there was a span of 19 bases. The CDR3 is CATSETLRQSLNTEAFF. The CDR3 DNA reads as TGTGCCACCAGCGAAACCCTTAGACAGTCCCTGAACACTGAAGCTTTCTTT.